These 22 T cell receptor beta chains were sequenced from one sample in a study of blood T cells in healthy people across ages. A second PCR of about 7 to 12 cycles used a sample-barcoded 5' primer and a J-beta primer mix. From the 5' RACE reads, TCRdb called clonotypes with MiXCR, one entry per CDR3 protein. The sample lists some 860,000 distinct CDR3 sequences, roughly three fifths occurring once. The source material was blood. The receptors come from a man aged 40-50 years in good health.

The V call is TRBV29-1, the J call TRBJ2-5; 7 nucleotides agree with TRBD2. Germline CDR1 SQVTM, CDR2 ANQGSEA. V trimming: 7 bases; J trimming: 5 bases; junction bases outside the gene matches: 13. CDR3 length equals 14 residues. The DNA for the CDR3 is TGCAGCGCCGATGGAGCGCGGGAGATGGAGACCCAGTACTTC. Translating it yields CSADGAREMETQYF.

The genes are TRBV7-3 and TRBJ1-1; no reliable D call. The CDR3 is 14 amino acids. Trimming shortened V by 3 bases and J by 1 base, and 9 bases separated the two germline ends. In germline, CDR1 is SGHTA, CDR2 FQGTGA. The CDR3, as DNA: TGTGCCAGCAGCTTCTATAGACAGAACACTGAAGCTTTCTTT. It codes for CASSFYRQNTEAFF.

This clonotype was detected only a few times. This sequence joins TRBV27 and TRBJ1-2, with D uncertain. The CDR3 has 13 amino acids. Germline CDR1 reads MNHEY; CDR2 reads SMNVEV (reference sequence). Trimming took off 5 bases at V and 8 bases at J, with 15 bases between the two ends. CDR3 nucleotide sequence: TGTGCCAGCAGTCGGGCCGCTAATTGGGGCTACACCTTC. Amino acid sequence: CASSRAANWGYTF.

V is TRBV9 and J is TRBJ2-7, with D perhaps matching TRBD1 or TRBD2 (5 bases each). The CDR3 is made up of 14 amino acids. The V and J ends lost 5 bases and 2 bases respectively, with 14 bases between them. Germline V gene data show CDR1 as SGDLS and CDR2 as YYNGEE. In nucleotides, the CDR3 is TGTGCCAGCAGTGTGGGGGTAAGCCCCTACGAGCAGTACTTC. As protein: CASSVGVSPYEQYF.

The table lists this clonotype with a few counts. V and J are TRBV6-2 or TRBV6-3 and TRBJ1-1; 9 bases map to TRBD1. This CDR3 spans 16 amino acids. J gave up 2 bases and V 8 bases, and 12 bases lay outside the gene matches. Germline V gives CDR1 MNHEY, CDR2 SVGEGT. The CDR3 spells CASFRGTGLGNTEAFF. In DNA form, the CDR3 reads TGTGCCAGCTTTCGAGGGACAGGGCTCGGAAACACTGAAGCTTTCTTT.

This clonotype was observed a handful of times. The chain joins TRBV9 to TRBJ2-3; maybe TRBD2 (7 bases). Looked up from germline, CDR1 is SGDLS and CDR2 is YYNGEE. Trimming pared 7 bases from V and 0 bases from J, leaving 18 bases between. The CDR3 loop spans 16 amino acids. This CDR3 reads CASAPGGGTSTDTQYF. CDR3 DNA sequence: TGTGCCAGCGCCCCGGGGGGCGGCACTAGCACAGATACGCAGTATTTT.

The count of this clonotype is one. The chain has TRBV12-3 or TRBV12-4 and TRBJ1-6; a weak D match, TRBD1 (5 bases). The V end was cut by 6 bases, the J end by 5 bases, with 11 bases between. The CDR3 has 14 amino acids. CDR3 nucleotide sequence: TGTGCCAGCAGGCTACCGACAGATAATTCACCCCTCCACTTT. Its translation: CASRLPTDNSPLHF.

The gene calls are TRBV28 and TRBJ1-2; D uncertain. The germline CDR1 and CDR2 sequences are MDHEN and SYDVKM. The V end was cut by 7 bases, the J end by 0 bases, with 6 bases between. This CDR3 contains 12 residues. CDR3 loop: CASKWANYGYTF. The CDR3 DNA sequence: TGTGCCAGCAAGTGGGCTAACTATGGCTACACCTTC.

J is TRBJ2-7 and V is TRBV28; 10 bases fit TRBD2. The last part of the DNA fits TRBJ2-5 better; the J call may be wrong. This CDR3 is 14 amino acids long. Per germline, CDR1 MDHEN and CDR2 SYDVKM. The CDR3 is CASSASGSTETQYF. The CDR3, as DNA: TGTGCCAGCAGCGCTAGCGGGAGCACGGAGACCCAGTACTTC.

The J gene is TRBJ2-3, the V gene TRBV20-1; D ambiguous. V was cut by 0 bases and J by 2 bases, with 6 bases left in between. CDR3 size: 13 residues. Germline CDR1 DFQATT, CDR2 SNEGSKA (reference sequence). CDR3 DNA: TGCAGTGCTAGAGACGGATTCACAGATACGCAGTATTTT. It is translated as CSARDGFTDTQYF.

This chain links TRBV7-8 with TRBJ1-2, with D perhaps TRBD1 (6 bases). Trimming removed 5 bases from V and 8 bases from J, with 21 bases in between. The germline V gene has CDR1 SGHVS and CDR2 FQNEAQ. This CDR3 is built from 15 residues. CDR3 sequence: CASSPGGGITEGYTF. The CDR3 DNA sequence: TGTGCCAGCAGCCCCGGGGGGGGCATAACGGAGGGCTACACCTTC.

V is TRBV7-2 and J is TRBJ1-1; D is perhaps TRBD1 (5 bases). The CDR3 sequence is 13 residues long. Germline-derived CDR1 and CDR2 are SGHTA and FQGNSA. V was clipped by 6 bases and J by 0 bases, with 8 bases between them. The CDR3 region has the DNA TGTGCCAGCAGGGTGGGGCTGAACACTGAAGCTTTCTTT. Amino acid sequence: CASRVGLNTEAFF.

The chain couples TRBV20-1 to TRBJ2-7; D ambiguous. Judging by the DNA end, TRBJ2-5 fits better; the J call may be wrong. The germline V gene encodes CDR1 DFQATT and CDR2 SNEGSKA (reference sequence). This CDR3 has 10 amino acids. The CDR3 nucleotides read TGCAGTGCTTTTATGGAGACCCAGTACTTC. Protein sequence: CSAFMETQYF.

The chain links TRBV9 to TRBJ2-1; 11 nucleotides match TRBD2. The trim removed 4 bases at V and 4 bases at J, leaving 7 bases unmatched. Germline V gene lookup returns CDR1 SGDLS and CDR2 YYNGEE. The CDR3 is 16 residues long. The CDR3 reads CASSPGTSGKYNEQFF. The CDR3 nucleotides are TGTGCCAGCAGCCCCGGGACTAGCGGAAAGTACAATGAGCAGTTCTTC.

The rearrangement joins TRBV5-6 to TRBJ2-1; D is unresolved. Germline V gene lookup returns CDR1 SGHDT and CDR2 YYEEEE. The CDR3 length is 16 residues. Trimming cost V 4 bases and J 7 bases, with 21 bases left between them. In DNA, the CDR3 is TGTGCCAGCAGCCCCAGACGGTCGGCTAGGTTGAATGAGCAGTTCTTC. Amino acid sequence: CASSPRRSARLNEQFF. The complete variable domain, with remaining parts taken from reference TRBV5-6 and TRBJ2-1, reads DAGVTQSPTHLIKTRGQQVTLRCSPKSGHDTVSWYQQALGQGPQFIFQYYEEEERQRGNFPDRFSGHQFPNYSSELNVNALLLGDSALYLCASSPRRSARLNEQFFGPGTRLTVL.

The chain links TRBV7-9 to TRBJ2-1; 10 nucleotides match TRBD2. This CDR3 comprises 14 residues. Germline V gene lookup returns CDR1 SEHNR and CDR2 FQNEAQ (reference sequence). V was clipped by 6 bases and J by 7 bases; unmatched bases: 6. Here the CDR3 DNA reads TGTGCCAGCAGTCGACTAGCGGGTACTAATGAGCAGTTCTTC. Translating it yields CASSRLAGTNEQFF.

This rearrangement joins TRBV7-3 to TRBJ2-7; perhaps TRBD2 as D (6 bases). CDR1 and CDR2 (germline): SGHTA, FQGTGA. This CDR3 has 12 residues. The V end was cut by 4 bases, the J end by 6 bases, with 10 bases between. Written as DNA, the CDR3 is TGTGCCAGCAGCTCCGGGGGAGGCGAGCAGTACTTC. As protein: CASSSGGGEQYF.

The chain combines TRBV20-1 with TRBJ2-5; TRBD2 agrees at 7 bases. V trimming: 6 bases; J trimming: 7 bases; junction bases outside the gene matches: 11. There are 13 residues in the CDR3. Per the germline V gene, CDR1 is DFQATT and CDR2 is SNEGSKA (reference sequence). CDR3 nucleotide sequence: TGCAGTGCCAATACCGGGACTATTGGGACCCAGTACTTC. Translating gives CSANTGTIGTQYF.

The chain employs TRBV10-3 and TRBJ2-3, with 10 positions matching TRBD1. J lost 2 bases, V lost 0 bases, and 2 bases had no gene match. The V gene's germline CDR1 is ENHRY and CDR2 SYGVKD. This CDR3 has 16 residues. The CDR3 sequence: CAISESGTGATDTQYF. The CDR3 nucleotides are TGTGCCATCAGTGAGTCCGGGACAGGGGCCACAGATACGCAGTATTTT.

The V and J genes are TRBV3-1 and TRBJ1-2; no reliable D call. Per germline, CDR1 LGHDT and CDR2 YNNKEL (reference sequence). V was trimmed by 3 bases and J by 4 bases, leaving 12 bases between them. There are 14 residues in the CDR3. CDR3 protein: CASSQATQPYGYTF. The CDR3 DNA sequence: TGTGCCAGCAGCCAGGCAACTCAGCCCTATGGCTACACCTTC.

The chain couples TRBV5-1 to TRBJ2-2; D ambiguous. The germline V gene has CDR1 SGHRS and CDR2 YFSETQ. Trimming took off 2 bases at V and 1 base at J, with 12 bases between the two ends. The CDR3 extends over 16 amino acids. CDR3 protein: CASSFRPGVNTGELFF. In nucleotides, the CDR3 is TGCGCCAGCAGCTTCCGTCCCGGAGTGAACACCGGGGAGCTGTTTTTT. The variable domain in full, with the rest retrieved from reference TRBV5-1 and TRBJ2-2, is KAGVTQTPRYLIKTRGQQVTLSCSPISGHRSVSWYQQTPGQGLQFLFEYFSETQRNKGNFPGRFSGRQFSNSRSEMNVSTLELGDSALYLCASSFRPGVNTGELFFGEGSRLTVL.

This clonotype was observed a few times. This chain links TRBV7-9 with TRBJ2-4; 8 positions agree with TRBD2. Trimming cost V 5 bases and J 8 bases; bases outside gene matches: 8. Germline V gene lookup returns CDR1 SEHNR and CDR2 FQNEAQ (reference sequence). The CDR3 has 14 amino acids. The CDR3 region is CASSLSGSEDIQYF. For the CDR3, the DNA is TGTGCCAGCAGCCTGAGCGGGAGTGAGGACATTCAGTACTTC.